This T cell receptor (beta chain) was identified in a study of T cells expressing NK-cell markers. At the level of the study: Investigators obtained TCR beta repertoires from sorted CD3+CD56+NKG2C+, CD3+CD56+NKG2C- and CD3+CD56-NKG2C+ T cells. Sequenced donors, eight in total, included seven who were HCMV-seropositive and one who was seronegative. Study-level findings and limits: There remained a lack of clarity about HCMV specificity of expanded NKG2C+ T cell clones. The CD3+CD56-NKG2C+ fraction of a handful of donors was likewise dominated by these clonotypes.

TCRdb re-called the 5' RACE reads; one entry per CDR3 protein, DNA not given. The listing records about 460,000 distinct CDR3 sequences. Of note for this clonotype: The antigen is not known.

The receptor was derived from a woman aged 45 to 65 in good health. The sample was blood T cells: a sorted CD56 or NKG2C T cell subset, CD4+ or CD8+ T cells, or bulk PBMC T cells (not recorded which).

The CDR3 sequence: CASSLGGVRYGYTF. The chain is built from TRBV11-2 and TRBJ1-2; TCRdb outputs TRBD1, but without DNA this stays unchecked. The CDR3 consists of 14 residues. CDR1 and CDR2 from the germline V gene are SGHAT and FQNNGV.